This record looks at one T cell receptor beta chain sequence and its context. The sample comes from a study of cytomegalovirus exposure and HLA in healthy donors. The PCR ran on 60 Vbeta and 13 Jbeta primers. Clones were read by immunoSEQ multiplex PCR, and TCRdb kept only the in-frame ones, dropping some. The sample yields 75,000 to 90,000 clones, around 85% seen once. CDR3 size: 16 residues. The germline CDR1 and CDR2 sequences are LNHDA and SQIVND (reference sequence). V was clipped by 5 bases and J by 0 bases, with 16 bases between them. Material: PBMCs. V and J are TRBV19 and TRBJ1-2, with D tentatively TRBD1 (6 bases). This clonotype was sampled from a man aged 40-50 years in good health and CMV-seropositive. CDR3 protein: CASSPEGTISNYGYTF. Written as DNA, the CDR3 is TGTGCCAGTAGTCCAGAGGGGACAATTTCTAACTATGGCTACACCTTC. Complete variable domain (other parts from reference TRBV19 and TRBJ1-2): DGGITQSPKYLFRKEGQNVTLSCEQNLNHDAMYWYRQDPGQGLRLIYYSQIVNDFQKGDIAEGYSVSREKKESFPLTVTSAQKNPTAFYLCASSPEGTISNYGYTFGSGTRLTVV.